This T cell receptor beta chain was obtained from a study of CD8+ T cells in alopecia areata. Study-level background: Treated patients received oral tofacitinib, 5 to 10 mg twice daily. Scalp area affected, as a percentage, set the severity score of treated patients. Study results and caveats: A large proportion of expanded lesional clones were detected persisting in scalp and blood during tofacitinib.

Treatment denoted: oral pan-JAK inhibitor, 5-10 mg twice daily. Alopecia areata patients provided lesional scalp punch biopsies and peripheral blood, both collected for the study. Trimming pared 0 bases from V and 8 bases from J, leaving 12 bases between. Germline V CDR1 and CDR2: SGHRS, YFSETQ. The CDR3 has 14 residues. This clone was counted only a few times. Its antigen remains unknown. Extracted RNA was reverse transcribed, and the resulting cDNA served as sequencing template. TCRdb's table, derived via immunoSEQ multiplex PCR, lists solely in-frame clones and lacks some. The table lists a few hundred thousand clones, 30% to 40% of them singletons.

The sequence derives from a human donor with alopecia areata. V gene TRBV5-1 combines with J gene TRBJ2-1; the D gene is possibly TRBD1 (6 bases). The input for sequencing was CD4+ T cells sorted from blood, taken at approximately week 30, from a patient treated with tofacitinib. CDR3 protein: CASSLGQVGHEQFF. Written as DNA, the CDR3 is TGCGCCAGCAGCTTGGGACAGGTCGGGCATGAGCAGTTCTTC.